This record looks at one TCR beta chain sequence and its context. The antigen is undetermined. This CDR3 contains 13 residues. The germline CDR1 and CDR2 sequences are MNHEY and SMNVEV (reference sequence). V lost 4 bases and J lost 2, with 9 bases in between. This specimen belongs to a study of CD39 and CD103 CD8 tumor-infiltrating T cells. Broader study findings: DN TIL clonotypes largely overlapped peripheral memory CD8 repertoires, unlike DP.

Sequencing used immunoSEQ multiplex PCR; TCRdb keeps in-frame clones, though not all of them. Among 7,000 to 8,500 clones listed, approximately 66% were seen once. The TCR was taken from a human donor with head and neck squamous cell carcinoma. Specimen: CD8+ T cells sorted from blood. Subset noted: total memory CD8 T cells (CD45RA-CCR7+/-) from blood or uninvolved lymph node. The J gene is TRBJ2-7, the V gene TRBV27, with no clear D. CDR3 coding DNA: TGTGCCAGCAGTTCCCTTACCCCCTACGAGCAGTACTTC. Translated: CASSSLTPYEQYF.